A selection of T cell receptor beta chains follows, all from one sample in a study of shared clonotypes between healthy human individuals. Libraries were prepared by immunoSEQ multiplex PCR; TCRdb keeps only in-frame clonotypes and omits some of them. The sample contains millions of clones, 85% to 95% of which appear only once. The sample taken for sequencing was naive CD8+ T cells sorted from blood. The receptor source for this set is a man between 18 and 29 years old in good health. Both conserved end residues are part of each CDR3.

CASSLEASYEQYF TRBJ2-7 TRBV5-6
CATSRARGGQETQYF TRBJ2-5 TRBV15
CASSLSQRMNTGELFF TRBJ2-2 TRBV5-6
CASSLDPPGANVLTF TRBJ2-6 TRBV28
CASSEGASDEQFF TRBJ2-1 TRBV6-5
CASSLDSSGGPTGELFF TRBJ2-2 TRBV7-9
CASPGENTGELFF TRBJ2-2 TRBV30
CASSIIAGVHEQYF TRBJ2-7 TRBV19
CASSLEAGGAIYGYTF TRBJ1-2 TRBV11-2
CATSRGWDTEAFF TRBJ1-1 TRBV27
CASTAGSGLQETQYF TRBJ2-5 TRBV2
CASSGGGNTIYF TRBJ1-3 TRBV9
CASRVQGNTEAFF TRBJ1-1 TRBV27
CASSLEAASGTQYF TRBJ2-3 TRBV5-6
CASSFRGPSTDTQYF TRBJ2-3 TRBV5-4
CASSDPGLAANTGELFF TRBJ2-2 TRBV10-2
CALLNTEAFF TRBJ1-1 TRBV30
CASSLAGTQPQHF TRBJ1-5 TRBV5-4
CASSPRLAENTGELFF TRBJ2-2 TRBV11-3
CASSLDSGVPYNEQFF TRBJ2-1 TRBV7-6
CASSRGTGEGETQYF TRBJ2-5 TRBV4-3
CASSFNRGTEQYF TRBJ2-7 TRBV5-1
CASSEAVSYEQYF TRBJ2-7 TRBV4-1
CASSLAGTSQETQYF TRBJ2-5 TRBV5-1
CAWAGSSSTEAFF TRBJ1-1 TRBV30
CASSPSLLAQETQYF TRBJ2-5 TRBV4-1
CASSDRRGPPAAGELFF TRBJ2-2 TRBV10-1
CASSLVAGNTIYF TRBJ1-3 TRBV4-1
CASSVLGEGMDNSPLHF TRBJ1-6 TRBV5-8
CASSPTSEETQYF TRBJ2-5 TRBV5-6
CASSLNSGSDGSIFYEQYF TRBJ2-7 TRBV27
CASLAKGDGNTIYF TRBJ1-3 TRBV7-9
CASSVELAGENIQYF TRBJ2-4 TRBV9
CASSIFPGQGLNTEAFF TRBJ1-1 TRBV19
CASSRNDRTEQYF TRBJ2-7 TRBV4-1
CASSLPYQETQYF TRBJ2-5 TRBV27
CASSDGGLIEQYF TRBJ2-7 TRBV10-2
CAISESRVNVLTF TRBJ2-6 TRBV10-3
CASSPMTVEEAGELFF TRBJ2-2 TRBV7-8
CASTPSGGAWETQYF TRBJ2-5 TRBV2
CASSLLAGVSTDTQYF TRBJ2-3 TRBV7-8
CASSQVTGSSYNEQFF TRBJ2-1 TRBV4-2
CASSVAGGGNEQYF TRBJ2-7 TRBV9
CASSDLRSGGNTEAFF TRBJ1-1 TRBV10-2
CASSLEAGSSYEQYF TRBJ2-7 TRBV7-7
CASSISEIMNTEAFF TRBJ1-1 TRBV19
CASSPVWALGASYEQYF TRBJ2-7 TRBV19